The next 28 T cell receptor beta chains were all read from a single sample in a study of cytotoxic CD8 clonotypes in ibrutinib-treated CLL. Sequenced by immunoSEQ multiplex PCR; TCRdb stores in-frame clones only, minus some. This table holds 300,000 to 400,000 clones, roughly two thirds found once. Source: PBMCs, taken after 36 months of ibrutinib treatment. Receptors were obtained from a human donor with chronic lymphocytic leukemia.

This clone appeared once. In DNA, the CDR3 is TGTGCCAGCAGTGAGTGGGGAGGATACGAGCAGTACTTC. Protein sequence: CASSEWGGYEQYF. The chain couples TRBV6-1 to TRBJ2-7, with a weak D call TRBD2 (6 bases). Germline CDR1 is MNHNS and CDR2 is SASEGT. Trimming took 3 bases from V and 4 from J, leaving 10 bases between them. The CDR3 loop spans 13 amino acids.

The chain combines TRBV6-5 with TRBJ2-3; D is unresolved. Germline values: CDR1 MNHEY, CDR2 SVGAGI. This CDR3 region has 13 residues. The germline V and J ends were trimmed by 5 bases and 2 bases, with 8 bases remaining between them. CDR3 protein: CASSPGYTDTQYF. CDR3 sequence (DNA): TGTGCCAGCAGTCCTGGATACACAGATACGCAGTATTTT.

V usage is TRBV9 and J usage is TRBJ1-2, with a possible D match to TRBD1 (5 bases). This CDR3 spans 16 amino acids. The V gene lost 4 bases and the J gene lost 5 bases, with 21 bases spanning the gap. Per germline, CDR1 SGDLS and CDR2 YYNGEE. The CDR3 loop reads CASSPVYRTGGYGYTF. CDR3 in DNA: TGTGCCAGCAGCCCCGTTTACAGGACTGGTGGGTATGGCTACACCTTC.

The chain is built from TRBV4-1 and TRBJ1-1, with D perhaps matching TRBD1 (5 bases). This CDR3 has 13 residues. The V end lost 0 bases, the J end lost 10 bases, and 12 bases lay between the germline ends. Per the germline V gene, CDR1 is MGHRA and CDR2 is YSYEKL. The CDR3 reads CASSQDTGRRAFF. For the CDR3, the DNA is TGCGCCAGCAGCCAAGATACAGGCCGGAGAGCTTTCTTT.

The rearrangement joins TRBV7-2 to TRBJ2-7; D uncertain. Trimming took 2 bases from V and 1 from J, leaving 6 bases between them. From germline, CDR1 is SGHTA and CDR2 FQGNSA. The CDR3 sequence is 13 residues long. The CDR3 sequence is CASSLRVSYEQYF. The CDR3 DNA reads TGTGCCAGCAGCTTAAGGGTGTCCTACGAGCAGTACTTC.

Only one count was recorded for this clone. This chain connects TRBV19 to TRBJ1-5, with D hard to call. This CDR3 is 12 amino acids long. The V end lost 3 bases, the J end lost 7 bases, and 7 bases lay between the germline ends. Germline V CDR1 and CDR2: LNHDA, SQIVND (reference sequence). CDR3 in amino acids: CASSIPRQPQHF. CDR3 coding DNA: TGTGCCAGTAGTATTCCTCGCCAGCCCCAGCATTTT.

The chain uses TRBV10-2 and TRBJ1-6; TRBD1 matches 9 bases. Germline CDR1 reads WSHSY; CDR2 reads SAAADI. The CDR3 is made up of 15 amino acids. V shed 6 bases and J 7 bases; nucleotides not matched to a gene: 7. CDR3 loop: CASRDLGQGNSPLHF. CDR3 nucleotides: TGCGCCAGCAGAGACTTGGGACAGGGCAATTCACCCCTCCACTTT.

The CDR3 protein is CASSQRGRYTF. CDR3 bases: TGTGCCAGCAGCCAGAGGGGGCGGTACACCTTC. The V and J genes are TRBV6-4 and TRBJ1-2; 7 nucleotides line up with TRBD1. CDR1 is MRHNA and CDR2 is SNTAGT in the germline V gene. Trimming removed 6 bases from V and 11 bases from J; junction bases left unmatched: 6. This CDR3 is 11 amino acids long.

The chain employs TRBV9 and TRBJ2-3; 7 bases align to TRBD2. Looked up from germline, CDR1 is SGDLS and CDR2 is YYNGEE. This CDR3 has 15 residues. V shed 6 bases and J 4 bases; nucleotides not matched to a gene: 11. This CDR3 reads CASTPMGGVPDTQYF. The CDR3 nucleotides are TGTGCCAGCACCCCCATGGGGGGGGTCCCAGATACGCAGTATTTT.

Turning to this clone: The junction does not match germline at one end; this may be a read error. The chain combines TRBV2 with TRBJ2-2; 8 positions match TRBD2. Germline V lookup: CDR1 SNHLY, CDR2 FYNNEI. The CDR3 is 19 residues long. The CDR3 sequence is CASNEPPGRRGRRTGELFF. As DNA, the CDR3 is TGTGCCAGCAATGAACCTCCTGGACGGCGCGGGAGGAGGACCGGGGAGCTGTTTTTT.

This chain links TRBV9 with TRBJ2-7, with 12 nucleotides matching TRBD1. The CDR3 has 15 residues. Trimming at V came to 4 bases and at J to 4 bases, leaving 6 bases not matched to a gene. Germline-derived CDR1 and CDR2 are SGDLS and YYNGEE. The CDR3 region is CASSPRGQGAYEQYF. The CDR3 nucleotides read TGTGCCAGCAGCCCCCGGGGACAGGGGGCTTACGAGCAGTACTTC. The entire variable domain, with the rest obtained from reference TRBV9 and TRBJ2-7, is as follows: DSGVTQTPKHLITATGQRVTLRCSPRSGDLSVYWYQQSLDQGLQFLIQYYNGEERAKGNILERFSAQQFPDLHSELNLSSLELGDSALYFCASSPRGQGAYEQYFGPGTRLTVT.

The V gene is TRBV9, the J gene TRBJ2-7; D remains ambiguous. The germline V gene encodes CDR1 SGDLS and CDR2 YYNGEE. V lost 4 bases and J lost 2, with 13 bases in between. The CDR3 contains 14 residues. The CDR3 here is CASSPRDFAYEQYF. DNA of the CDR3: TGTGCCAGCAGCCCCCGAGACTTCGCCTACGAGCAGTACTTC.

The rearrangement uses TRBV7-9 and TRBJ1-3, with a tentative D call TRBD1 (5 bases). There are 14 residues in the CDR3. Trimming pared 1 base from V and 5 bases from J, leaving 9 bases between. CDR1 is SEHNR and CDR2 is FQNEAQ in the germline V gene (reference sequence). CDR3 residues: CASSLGTNRNTIYF. CDR3 coding DNA: TGTGCCAGCAGCTTAGGGACAAACCGAAACACCATATATTTT.

V gene TRBV6-5 combines with J gene TRBJ1-1; the D gene is possibly TRBD1 (5 bases). Trimming removed 0 bases from V and 6 bases from J, with 11 bases in between. This CDR3 comprises 14 residues. Germline V gives CDR1 MNHEY, CDR2 SVGAGI. The CDR3 protein is CASSYSGVTAEAFF. The DNA for the CDR3 is TGTGCCAGCAGTTACTCAGGGGTAACGGCTGAAGCTTTCTTT.

This sequence joins TRBV27 and TRBJ2-7, with 9 bases fitting TRBD2. The germline V gene encodes CDR1 MNHEY and CDR2 SMNVEV (reference sequence). J was trimmed by 4 bases and V by 4 bases; bases with no gene match: 11. The CDR3 contains 16 residues. CDR3 in DNA: TGTGCCAGCAGTTCCGCTCGCGGGAGGGCCCCTTACGAGCAGTACTTC. This encodes CASSSARGRAPYEQYF.

V gene TRBV9 combines with J gene TRBJ1-2; no clear D. The germline V gene has CDR1 SGDLS and CDR2 YYNGEE. Trimming shortened V by 0 bases and J by 4 bases, and 10 bases separated the two germline ends. The CDR3 loop spans 14 amino acids. As DNA, the CDR3 is TGTGCCAGCAGCGTAGACGCCCGTTTCTATGGCTACACCTTC. As protein: CASSVDARFYGYTF.

The chain links TRBV28 to TRBJ2-7; D might be TRBD2 (5 bases). CDR3 length: 13 amino acids. Deletions cut 5 bases from V and 5 bases from J, with 13 bases between. The V gene's germline CDR1 is MDHEN and CDR2 SYDVKM. CDR3 DNA sequence: TGTGCCAGCAGTCGCCCGGGATCCAACGAGCAGTACTTC. The encoded protein is CASSRPGSNEQYF.

The chain combines TRBV27 with TRBJ2-7, with D possibly being TRBD1 or TRBD2 (5 bases each). V was pared by 6 bases and J by 0 bases, with 15 bases between. The germline V gene encodes CDR1 MNHEY and CDR2 SMNVEV (reference sequence). This CDR3 region has 15 residues. The CDR3 DNA reads as TGTGCCAGCAGGAGCCGGGACCACGGCTCCTACGAGCAGTACTTC. Its translation is CASRSRDHGSYEQYF.

The V and J genes are TRBV18 and TRBJ2-7; D possibly corresponds to TRBD1 (5 bases). Germline V gene lookup returns CDR1 KGHSH and CDR2 LQKENI. The V and J ends lost 6 bases and 1 base respectively, with 16 bases between them. The CDR3 sequence is 15 residues long. The CDR3 nucleotides read TGTGCCAGCTCCGCAGGGCCCCCATTATCCTACGAGCAGTACTTC. Protein: CASSAGPPLSYEQYF.

The chain employs TRBV5-1 and TRBJ2-3; 9 bases are a match to TRBD2. Germline V gene data show CDR1 as SGHRS and CDR2 as YFSETQ. V shed 4 bases, J shed 2 bases, and the junction held 8 bases outside the gene matches. CDR3 length equals 16 residues. DNA of the CDR3: TGCGCCAGCAGCCCTCCGGCTAGCGGGGCCACAGATACGCAGTATTTT. Amino acid sequence: CASSPPASGATDTQYF. Using reference TRBV5-1 and TRBJ2-3 for the parts outside the CDR3, the full variable domain is KAGVTQTPRYLIKTRGQQVTLSCSPISGHRSVSWYQQTPGQGLQFLFEYFSETQRNKGNFPGRFSGRQFSNSRSEMNVSTLELGDSALYLCASSPPASGATDTQYFGPGTRLTVL.

The J gene is TRBJ2-3, the V gene TRBV6-5; 8 bases agree with TRBD1. The CDR3 covers 14 residues. In germline, CDR1 is MNHEY, CDR2 SVGAGI. J was trimmed by 2 bases and V by 7 bases; bases with no gene match: 5. The CDR3 reads CASKTGQATDTQYF. The CDR3 DNA reads TGTGCCAGCAAAACGGGACAGGCCACAGATACGCAGTATTTT.

This clone appeared once. The chain joins TRBV29-1 to TRBJ1-2; TRBD1 agrees at 7 bases. The germline V gene encodes CDR1 SQVTM and CDR2 ANQGSEA. The CDR3 extends over 17 amino acids. V shed 3 bases, J shed 4 bases, and the junction held 17 bases outside the gene matches. Written as DNA, the CDR3 is TGCAGCGTTGAGACAAGGGGAACAGGGGCCTTTAGCTATGGCTACACCTTC. It is translated as CSVETRGTGAFSYGYTF. The entire variable domain, with the rest obtained from reference TRBV29-1 and TRBJ1-2, is as follows: SAVISQKPSRDICQRGTSLTIQCQVDSQVTMMFWYRQQPGQSLTLIATANQGSEATYESGFVIDKFPISRPNLTFSTLTVSNMSPEDSSIYLCSVETRGTGAFSYGYTFGSGTRLTVV.

The chain carries TRBV10-3 and TRBJ2-7; 13 bases map to TRBD2. Germline V lookup: CDR1 ENHRY, CDR2 SYGVKD. V shed 6 bases, J shed 2 bases, and the junction held 7 bases outside the gene matches. The CDR3 runs 16 residues. This CDR3 reads CAIRGSGLAGAYEQYF. CDR3 in DNA: TGTGCCATCAGAGGATCTGGACTAGCGGGAGCCTACGAGCAGTACTTC.

The chain couples TRBV10-3 to TRBJ2-5; D unresolved. The length of the CDR3 is 10 residues. V shed 8 bases and J shed 5 bases, with 6 bases lying between them. Germline-derived CDR1 and CDR2 are ENHRY and SYGVKD. The CDR3 sequence is CAIEVETQYF. The CDR3 DNA follows: TGTGCCATCGAAGTGGAGACCCAGTACTTC.

The chain is built from TRBV7-9 and TRBJ1-4, with D possibly matching TRBD1 (5 bases). The CDR3 length is 13 residues. Trimming pared 4 bases from V and 5 bases from J, leaving 8 bases between. Germline CDR1 SEHNR, CDR2 FQNEAQ (reference sequence). The CDR3 DNA is TGTGCCAGCAGCTCGGGACTAAATGAAAAACTGTTTTTT. Its translation is CASSSGLNEKLFF.

The V and J genes are TRBV5-5 and TRBJ1-4; D not resolved. Deletions cut 4 bases from V and 4 bases from J, with 17 bases between. In germline, CDR1 is SGHKS, CDR2 YYEKEE (reference sequence). The CDR3 is 16 amino acids. The CDR3 DNA is TGTGCCAGCAGCCCGCTGGGTCTCACCGTTAATGAAAAACTGTTTTTT. It yields the protein CASSPLGLTVNEKLFF.

There are a few counts of this clone. V and J are TRBV27 and TRBJ1-4; D unclear. Deletions cut 6 bases from V and 7 bases from J, with 15 bases between. The CDR3 has 14 residues. Germline V gene data show CDR1 as MNHEY and CDR2 as SMNVEV (reference sequence). The CDR3 spells CASSALGLGEKLFF. In nucleotides, the CDR3 is TGTGCCAGCAGCGCCCTGGGGTTAGGTGAAAAACTGTTTTTT.

This clone is a singleton in its sample. The chain is built from TRBV9 and TRBJ2-1, with D possibly being TRBD1 or TRBD2 (6 bases each). The germline CDR1 and CDR2 sequences are SGDLS and YYNGEE. The CDR3 totals 15 residues. V dropped 0 bases and J dropped 9 bases, with 16 bases sitting between them. The CDR3 here is CASSVERGVGSEQFF. The CDR3 DNA sequence: TGTGCCAGCAGCGTAGAAAGGGGGGTCGGAAGTGAGCAGTTCTTC.